The 8 T cell receptor beta chains below were found in one sample sequenced in a study of blood T cells in healthy people across ages. Alongside a J-beta primer mix, a sample-barcoded 5' primer served in a second PCR lasting 7 to 11 cycles. TCRdb recomputed calls from the 5' RACE reads with MiXCR, one row per CDR3 protein. The table has hundreds of thousands of distinct CDR3 sequences, under 50% seen once. Sequenced sample: blood. Source of these receptors: a young man in good health.

V is TRBV20-1 and J is TRBJ2-7, with TRBD1 matching 8 bases. V trimming: 1 base; J trimming: 2 bases; junction bases outside the gene matches: 10. This CDR3 region has 16 residues. The germline gives CDR1 DFQATT, CDR2 SNEGSKA (reference sequence). CDR3: CSARARPGQEAYEQYF. CDR3 sequence (DNA): TGCAGTGCTAGAGCCCGACCGGGACAGGAGGCCTACGAGCAGTACTTC.

The table lists this clonotype with a few counts. DNA of the CDR3: TGTGCCAGCAGCGGTGGCCCGGAGCCCGGGGAGCTGTTTTTT. Translated: CASSGGPEPGELFF. The gene calls are TRBV6-4 and TRBJ2-2; no firm D call. CDR1 and CDR2 from the germline V gene are MRHNA and SNTAGT. V lost 6 bases and J lost 6, with 14 bases in between. The length of the CDR3 is 14 residues.

This clonotype was seen a handful of times. The chain employs TRBV11-1 and TRBJ2-7, with D perhaps TRBD1 (6 bases). CDR3 size: 13 residues. V shed 2 bases and J shed 6 bases, with 11 bases lying between them. Germline V gives CDR1 SGHAT, CDR2 FQDESV (reference sequence). The CDR3 DNA reads as TGTGCCAGCAGCTTACAGGGGCGGGCCGAGCAGTACTTC. This sequence encodes CASSLQGRAEQYF.

J is TRBJ2-3 and V is TRBV5-6; D may be TRBD1 (7 bases). CDR3 length equals 16 residues. Germline V CDR1 and CDR2: SGHDT, YYEEEE. V gave up 4 bases and J gave up 0 bases, with 15 bases separating them. The CDR3 bases are TGTGCCAGCAGCGTACCACAGGGGACTAGCACAGATACGCAGTATTTT. This translates into CASSVPQGTSTDTQYF.

The J gene is TRBJ1-2, the V gene TRBV29-1; D call uncertain. V lost 7 bases to trimming and J lost 4 bases, with 16 bases between them. The CDR3 extends over 13 amino acids. Germline values: CDR1 SQVTM, CDR2 ANQGSEA. The CDR3 DNA sequence: TGCAGCGCCCTGCGGGTCCTATCCTATGGCTACACCTTC. This sequence encodes CSALRVLSYGYTF. Drawing the rest from reference TRBV29-1 and TRBJ1-2, the complete variable domain is SAVISQKPSRDICQRGTSLTIQCQVDSQVTMMFWYRQQPGQSLTLIATANQGSEATYESGFVIDKFPISRPNLTFSTLTVSNMSPEDSSIYLCSALRVLSYGYTFGSGTRLTVV.

V usage is TRBV10-1 and J usage is TRBJ1-2; D is undetermined. Germline lookup yields CDR1 WNHNN and CDR2 SYGVQD (reference sequence). The CDR3 spans 15 residues. V dropped 0 bases and J dropped 3 bases, with 11 bases sitting between them. CDR3 sequence reads: CASSESGELDYGYTF. CDR3 bases: TGCGCCAGCAGTGAGTCCGGGGAGCTGGACTATGGCTACACCTTC.

The V gene is TRBV24-1, the J gene TRBJ2-1; D is possibly TRBD2 (6 bases). The length of the CDR3 is 15 residues. V lost 4 bases and J lost 1, with 10 bases in between. Germline loops: CDR1 KGHDR, CDR2 SFDVKD. The CDR3 protein is CATSELRGSYNEQFF. The CDR3 nucleotides read TGTGCCACCAGTGAGTTGCGGGGATCCTACAATGAGCAGTTCTTC.

This clonotype was seen more than once but under ten times. The chain uses TRBV20-1 and TRBJ2-5; D uncertain. The V gene lost 6 bases and the J gene lost 2 bases, with 7 bases spanning the gap. The V gene's germline CDR1 is DFQATT and CDR2 SNEGSKA (reference sequence). CDR3 length: 11 amino acids. For the CDR3, the DNA is TGCAGTGCGAGGCAACAAGAGACCCAGTACTTC. The encoded protein is CSARQQETQYF.